These T cell receptor beta chains were read from a single sample in a study of shared clonotypes between healthy human individuals. Repertoires were generated with immunoSEQ multiplex PCR, while TCRdb's copy carries only in-frame clones and drops some. The sample includes around 700,000 clones, approximately 73% of them seen just once. The sequencing input was memory CD4+ T cells sorted from blood. These receptors came from a woman in her 30s in good health. Each CDR3 is given with its conserved first and last residue. A D gene is named only where the DNA matches it firmly. Some rows mark clone size as missing; the rest say once, few, many or name a class of expanded clone.

>TRBV7-9|TRBJ1-1|NA|TRBD1
CASSSTGGNTEAFF
TGTGCCAGCAGCTCGACAGGGGGAAACACTGAAGCTTTCTTT
>TRBV25-1|TRBJ2-1|NA|NA
CASSPPLVGVSSYNEQFF
TGTGCCAGCAGTCCCCCTCTTGTGGGTGTTAGCTCCTACAATGAGCAGTTCTTC
>TRBV29-1|TRBJ1-3|NA|NA
CSVSRTTDAGNTIYF
TGCAGCGTTTCTAGGACCACGGACGCTGGAAACACCATATATTTT
>TRBV5-1|TRBJ2-2|NA|TRBD2
CASSLGGLEDTGELFF
TGCGCCAGCAGCTTGGGGGGACTAGAGGACACCGGGGAGCTGTTTTTT
>TRBV25-1|TRBJ1-4|NA|NA
CASSGWVGEKLFF
TGTGCCAGCAGTGGGTGGGTAGGCGAAAAACTGTTTTTT
>TRBV25-1|TRBJ2-7|NA|NA
CASSPKPYEQYF
TGTGCCAGCAGTCCAAAGCCCTACGAGCAGTACTTC
>TRBV14|TRBJ2-3|NA|NA
CASSQVSSTDTQYF
TGTGCCAGCAGCCAAGTTTCCAGCACAGATACGCAGTATTTT
>TRBV28|TRBJ2-7|many|NA
CASSLGNYEQYF
TGTGCCAGCAGTTTAGGAAACTACGAGCAGTACTTC
>TRBV5-1|TRBJ2-1|few|TRBD2
CASSGLGLEWSEQFF
TGCGCCAGCAGCGGTTTGGGACTAGAGTGGTCTGAGCAGTTCTTC
>TRBV29-1|TRBJ2-7|once|NA
CSARSGQGYEQYF
TGCAGCGCCCGATCAGGGCAGGGCTACGAGCAGTACTTC
>TRBV30|TRBJ2-3|once|NA
CAWSVVGRARGTDTQYF
TGTGCCTGGAGTGTAGTCGGACGGGCACGCGGCACAGATACGCAGTATTTT
>TRBV5-4|TRBJ1-1|NA|TRBD1
CASSFQGAEEVAFF
TGTGCCAGCAGCTTTCAGGGGGCCGAGGAGGTAGCTTTCTTT
>TRBV6-1|TRBJ2-6|NA|NA
CASSEVASGANVLTF
TGTGCCAGCAGTGAAGTGGCGTCCGGGGCCAACGTCCTGACTTTC
>TRBV21-1|TRBJ1-2|few|NA
CARAHGVRGYTF
TGTGCCAGAGCTCACGGTGTGAGGGGCTACACCTTC
>TRBV19|TRBJ2-7|NA|TRBD2
CASSIRGRTSYEQYF
TGTGCCAGTAGTATTCGCGGGAGAACCTCCTACGAGCAGTACTTC
>TRBV28|TRBJ1-4|NA|NA
CASTPRFEVKLFF
TGTGCCAGCACCCCCAGGTTTGAAGTAAAACTGTTTTTT
>TRBV28|TRBJ1-4|NA|NA
CASSLGREKLFF
TGTGCCAGCAGCCTAGGGAGGGAAAAACTGTTTTTT
>TRBV6-1|TRBJ1-3|NA|NA
CASRSGNSGNTIYF
TGTGCCAGCAGGTCGGGAAACTCTGGAAACACCATATATTTT
>TRBV9|TRBJ2-3|NA|TRBD2
CASSAKLAGGLLSTDTQYF
TGTGCCAGCAGCGCGAAACTAGCGGGAGGTCTCTTGAGCACAGATACGCAGTATTTT
>TRBV28|TRBJ2-3|NA|NA
CASRTGLGTDTQYF
TGTGCCAGCAGAACAGGGTTAGGCACAGATACGCAGTATTTT
>TRBV27|TRBJ2-2|NA|TRBD2
CASSFLRGANTGELFF
TGTGCCAGCAGTTTCTTACGGGGGGCGAACACCGGGGAGCTGTTTTTT
>TRBV15|TRBJ2-5|NA|NA
CATSATGLEETQYF
TGTGCCACCAGCGCAACAGGGTTGGAAGAGACCCAGTACTTC
>TRBV7-9|TRBJ1-5|NA|NA
CASSGNRVRVFNQPQHF
TGTGCCAGCAGCGGCAACAGGGTCCGCGTGTTCAATCAGCCCCAGCATTTT